The entry below gives a single T cell receptor (beta chain) sequence along with its context. The antigen remains unidentified. Both CD4+ and CD8+ T cells were separated by sorting PBMCs. This sample stems from a study of CD8+ T cells in alopecia areata. General study points: Sequences from scalp samples also cover resident alphabeta T cells of normal skin.

Reverse transcribed after extraction, RNA yielded cDNA as the sequencing template. Sequencing used immunoSEQ multiplex PCR; TCRdb keeps in-frame clones, though not all of them. The sample records more than 95,000 clones, 47% being singletons. Sequencing was performed on NKG2D-low CD8+ T cells sorted from blood. The clonotype was recovered from a human donor with alopecia areata.

This CDR3 is CASSFSGATYNEQFF. CDR3 coding DNA: TGTGCCAGCAGCTTTTCTGGGGCGACCTACAATGAGCAGTTCTTC. J is TRBJ2-1 and V is TRBV5-6; D possibly corresponds to TRBD1 (5 bases). Per the germline V gene, CDR1 is SGHDT and CDR2 is YYEEEE. The CDR3 runs 15 residues. With 2 bases removed from V and 2 bases from J, the gap between germline ends came to 11 bases. The whole variable domain, remainder taken from reference TRBV5-6 and TRBJ2-1, is DAGVTQSPTHLIKTRGQQVTLRCSPKSGHDTVSWYQQALGQGPQFIFQYYEEEERQRGNFPDRFSGHQFPNYSSELNVNALLLGDSALYLCASSFSGATYNEQFFGPGTRLTVL.